What follows are 19 T cell receptor beta chains derived from one specimen sequenced in a study of response to subunit inactivated influenza vaccine. MiXCR was run by TCRdb on the RT-PCR reads, yielding one entry per CDR3 protein. In the table there are over 400,000 distinct CDR3 sequences, over 10% of which are singletons. Sequencing was performed on PBMCs from blood, taken around seven weeks after vaccination. The receptors shown here come from a man aged 50 to 60 who received an inactivated influenza vaccine.

The rearrangement links TRBV5-1 to TRBJ1-4; 7 nucleotides agree with TRBD1. From germline, CDR1 is SGHRS and CDR2 YFSETQ. Trimming cost V 4 bases and J 4 bases; bases outside gene matches: 7. The CDR3 is made up of 15 amino acids. In DNA form, the CDR3 reads TGCGCCAGCAGCCTGGGGACAGCTATTAATGAAAAACTGTTTTTT. Protein: CASSLGTAINEKLFF.

The chain carries TRBV29-1 and TRBJ2-1; possible D gene TRBD2, 6 bases. CDR1 is SQVTM, CDR2 ANQGSEA, per germline. The germline V and J ends were trimmed by 4 bases and 10 bases, with 14 bases remaining between them. CDR3 size: 12 residues. This chain's CDR3 is CSVVGGGKEQFF. Written as DNA, the CDR3 is TGCAGCGTTGTCGGTGGGGGGAAAGAGCAGTTCTTC.

Points on this clonotype: This may stem from a read error, because a much larger clone lies one nucleotide away. V usage is TRBV12-3 or TRBV12-4 and J usage is TRBJ1-3; D remains ambiguous. The CDR3 has 14 residues. Here the CDR3 DNA reads TGTGCCGGCAGTTTTGTTCCGGGTAGAAACACCATATATTTT. Its protein product is CAGSFVPGRNTIYF.

This clonotype was detected a few times. The V and J genes are TRBV5-1 and TRBJ2-7; TRBD1 agrees at 9 bases. After removal of 0 bases from V and 6 bases from J, the junction contained 7 bases not matched to a gene. The CDR3 is 15 residues long. The germline V gene encodes CDR1 SGHRS and CDR2 YFSETQ. The CDR3 is CASSLAPDRGSEQYF. CDR3 in DNA: TGCGCCAGCAGCTTGGCCCCGGACAGGGGTTCCGAGCAGTACTTC.

V gene TRBV7-8 combines with J gene TRBJ1-4; TRBD1 is a possible D gene (5 bases). Trimming pared 1 base from V and 7 bases from J, leaving 13 bases between. This CDR3 region has 15 residues. Germline V gene sequence: CDR1 SGHVS, CDR2 FQNEAQ. The chain's CDR3 is CASSLEAGISEKLFF. The CDR3 region has the DNA TGTGCCAGCAGCTTAGAGGCAGGGATCTCTGAAAAACTGTTTTTT.

Many counts were recorded for this clonotype. The rearrangement uses TRBV10-3 and TRBJ2-7; possibly TRBD1 for D (5 bases). V shed 8 bases and J shed 3 bases, with 17 bases lying between them. This CDR3 comprises 14 residues. Germline-derived CDR1 and CDR2 are ENHRY and SYGVKD. CDR3 in amino acids: CAIGAAGPIYEQYF. The CDR3 DNA follows: TGTGCCATCGGGGCGGCCGGTCCGATCTACGAGCAGTACTTC.

The chain couples TRBV7-9 to TRBJ2-6; 8 bases match TRBD1. V was clipped by 5 bases and J by 2 bases; unmatched bases: 5. In germline, CDR1 is SEHNR, CDR2 FQNEAQ (reference sequence). There are 16 residues in the CDR3. In DNA, the CDR3 is TGTGCCAGCAGCGCCCGACAGGGGACTGGGGCCAACGTCCTGACTTTC. Encoded protein: CASSARQGTGANVLTF.

This clonotype occurred a few times. The V gene is TRBV20-1, the J gene TRBJ1-6; D is possibly TRBD1 (5 bases). Germline V gene data show CDR1 as DFQATT and CDR2 as SNEGSKA (reference sequence). The CDR3 spans 16 residues. V lost 6 bases to trimming and J lost 10 bases, with 25 bases between them. CDR3 nucleotide sequence: TGCAGTGCCCATTCACAAATACCGGGACTTGAATCACCCCTCCACTTT. It codes for CSAHSQIPGLESPLHF.

This clonotype appeared many times. This chain joins TRBV12-3 or TRBV12-4 and TRBJ2-7; D is unclear. V gave up 3 bases and J gave up 6 bases, with 9 bases separating them. This CDR3 has 12 residues. For the CDR3, the DNA is TGTGCCAGCAGTTTGATCCGGTCCGAGCAGTACTTC. Translated: CASSLIRSEQYF.

The rearrangement joins TRBV12-3 or TRBV12-4 to TRBJ1-2; D call uncertain. The V and J ends lost 5 bases and 2 bases respectively, with 12 bases between them. This CDR3 is built from 14 residues. For the CDR3, the DNA is TGTGCCAGCAGTCCCTCTAGCAACAACTATGGCTACACCTTC. This encodes CASSPSSNNYGYTF.

The rearrangement links TRBV6-5 to TRBJ1-1; 11 bases line up with TRBD1. Unmatched junction bases numbered 5, after V lost 0 bases and J lost 5 bases. Germline V gene sequence: CDR1 MNHEY, CDR2 SVGAGI. The CDR3 totals 16 residues. As DNA, the CDR3 is TGTGCCAGCAGTTACTCCCTGGACAGGGGGCCTACTGAAGCTTTCTTT. Translating it yields CASSYSLDRGPTEAFF.

This clonotype was seen a handful of times. The chain combines TRBV20-1 with TRBJ1-2, with 9 bases matching TRBD1. From germline, CDR1 is DFQATT and CDR2 SNEGSKA (reference sequence). The CDR3 is 15 amino acids. With 3 bases clipped from V and 8 bases from J, the junction kept 13 bases outside the gene matches. CDR3 nucleotide sequence: TGCAGTGCTAGTGTTCGCGGAACAGGGGGCGCGGGCTACACCTTC. This translates into CSASVRGTGGAGYTF.

The chain carries TRBV10-3 and TRBJ1-2; TRBD1 aligns across 9 bases. Germline V gives CDR1 ENHRY, CDR2 SYGVKD. V trimming: 3 bases; J trimming: 4 bases; junction bases outside the gene matches: 6. The CDR3 is 15 amino acids. CDR3 DNA: TGTGCCATCAGTGATTACAGGGGGCGCAGCTATGGCTACACCTTC. Its translation is CAISDYRGRSYGYTF.

In its sample, this clonotype was seen a few times. The J gene is TRBJ1-5, the V gene TRBV29-1; possible D gene TRBD1, 5 bases. CDR3 size: 13 residues. Between the trimmed V and J ends, which lost 3 bases and 6 bases, there was a span of 12 bases. Germline CDR1 is SQVTM and CDR2 is ANQGSEA. CDR3 nucleotide sequence: TGCAGCGTTGATAGTGGGGCGGGTCAGCCCCAGCATTTT. As protein: CSVDSGAGQPQHF. The full variable domain, with the rest looked up from reference TRBV29-1 and TRBJ1-5, is SAVISQKPSRDICQRGTSLTIQCQVDSQVTMMFWYRQQPGQSLTLIATANQGSEATYESGFVIDKFPISRPNLTFSTLTVSNMSPEDSSIYLCSVDSGAGQPQHFGDGTRLSIL.

In its sample, this clonotype was seen many times. V and J are TRBV29-1 and TRBJ2-7; perhaps TRBD1 as D (5 bases). Between the trimmed V and J ends, which lost 4 bases and 7 bases, there was a span of 17 bases. The CDR3 sequence is 13 residues long. Germline V gene lookup returns CDR1 SQVTM and CDR2 ANQGSEA. The CDR3 sequence is CSVGGQYPTEQYF. The CDR3 coding sequence is TGCAGCGTTGGGGGCCAATACCCTACTGAGCAGTACTTC.

This clonotype was recorded many times. V gene TRBV20-1 combines with J gene TRBJ1-5; TRBD1 might be the D (6 bases). The CDR3 length is 15 residues. The V and J ends lost 1 base and 5 bases respectively, with 15 bases between them. Germline CDR1 and CDR2: DFQATT and SNEGSKA (reference sequence). The CDR3 loop is CSARVFAGADQPQHF. For the CDR3, the DNA is TGCAGTGCTAGAGTCTTTGCGGGGGCGGATCAGCCCCAGCATTTT.

V and J are TRBV5-1 and TRBJ2-5; D might be TRBD2 (6 bases). V gave up 4 bases and J gave up 5 bases, with 15 bases separating them. This CDR3 spans 14 amino acids. The germline CDR1 and CDR2 sequences are SGHRS and YFSETQ. CDR3 in amino acids: CASSRFGGAETQYF. In DNA form, the CDR3 reads TGCGCCAGCAGCAGATTCGGGGGAGCTGAGACCCAGTACTTC.

This clonotype was seen a few times. The chain is built from TRBV6-6 and TRBJ1-5, with D uncertain. The CDR3 extends over 13 amino acids. Trimming shortened V by 7 bases and J by 4 bases, and 11 bases separated the two germline ends. The germline CDR1 and CDR2 sequences are MNHNY and SVGAGI (reference sequence). Here the CDR3 reads CASKPYRNQPQHF. CDR3 DNA sequence: TGTGCCAGCAAGCCGTACCGAAATCAGCCCCAGCATTTT.

This clonotype was counted only a few times. This rearrangement joins TRBV11-2 to TRBJ2-2, with no clear D. The CDR3 spans 15 residues. Trimming cost V 1 base and J 5 bases, with 11 bases left between them. Germline CDR1 reads SGHAT; CDR2 reads FQNNGV. This CDR3 reads CASSLALRQTGELFF. The CDR3 DNA reads TGTGCCAGCAGCTTAGCATTGCGGCAAACCGGGGAGCTGTTTTTT.